Below, 2 T cell receptor beta chains from the same sample are listed, as sequenced in a study of cytomegalovirus exposure and HLA in healthy donors. It was with 60 Vbeta and 13 Jbeta primers that the PCR ran. Sequenced by immunoSEQ multiplex PCR; TCRdb stores in-frame clones only, minus some. This sample yields tens of thousands of clones, of which around 75% are seen a single time; just under 7.5% belongs to the top ten. The sequenced material came from PBMCs. Receptors were obtained from a woman aged 30 to 39 in good health and CMV-seropositive.

The V and J genes are TRBV2 and TRBJ2-4; 9 positions agree with TRBD2. CDR3 size: 17 residues. V shed 6 bases, J shed 6 bases, and the junction held 15 bases outside the gene matches. CDR1 and CDR2 from the germline V gene are SNHLY and FYNNEI. The CDR3 loop reads CASRGVPRLAERNIQYF. The CDR3 bases are TGTGCCAGCAGGGGTGTCCCGCGACTAGCGGAGAGAAACATTCAGTACTTC.

CDR3 nucleotide sequence: TGTGCCAGTAGTTTCGACAGGGACGCTGAAGCTTTCTTT. The encoded protein is CASSFDRDAEAFF. The chain is built from TRBV19 and TRBJ1-1, with 7 bases identical to TRBD1. V shed 5 bases and J 6 bases; nucleotides not matched to a gene: 6. Per the germline V gene, CDR1 is LNHDA and CDR2 is SQIVND (reference sequence). The length of the CDR3 is 13 residues.